This T cell receptor beta chain was documented in a study of T cells in Graves' hyperthyroidism and ophthalmopathy. From RNA transcripts, TCR beta CDR3 regions were amplified. First-round RT-PCR with HTBI primers amplified the TCR CDR3 region. TCRdb independently ran MiXCR on the multiplex PCR reads; one entry per CDR3 protein. The sample includes about 600,000 distinct CDR3 sequences, around 16% seen only once; the top ten take around 3.3%. The length of the CDR3 is 15 residues. With 0 bases clipped from V and 10 bases from J, the junction kept 6 bases outside the gene matches. Germline values: CDR1 LNHNV, CDR2 YYDKDF (reference sequence).

Sequencing was carried out using blood. The sequence came from a woman aged 40 to 49 with Graves' ophthalmopathy. The chain couples TRBV15 to TRBJ2-1; 10 bases align to TRBD2. CDR3 coding DNA: TGTGCCACCAGCAGAGATCGACTAGCGGGCCTAGAGCAGTTCTTC. The encoded protein is CATSRDRLAGLEQFF.